This T cell receptor (beta chain) was sequenced during a study of identical twins. From the 5' RACE reads, TCRdb called clonotypes with MiXCR, one entry per CDR3 protein. Counted here are fewer than 500,000 distinct CDR3 sequences, more than 20% occurring once; the ten biggest clones make up just under 3%. The CDR3 has 14 amino acids. CDR1 DFQATT and CDR2 SNEGSKA come from the germline V gene (reference sequence). Trimming shortened V by 3 bases and J by 5 bases, and 17 bases separated the two germline ends. The same data also went into a second study, on T cells expressing NK-cell markers.

This chain connects TRBV20-1 to TRBJ2-7; D possibly corresponds to TRBD1 (6 bases). The receptor was isolated from a woman aged 18-30 years in good health. The sequencing input was CD4+ T cells sorted from blood. The CDR3 loop reads CSASRGGRPDEQYF. The CDR3 region has the DNA TGCAGTGCTAGCAGGGGTGGCAGGCCCGACGAGCAGTACTTC.